This T cell receptor beta chain was found in a study of blood T cell repertoires in COVID-19. Study overall: COVID-19 samples collected from the United States, Italy and Spain covered acute and convalescent phases.

TCRdb keeps only in-frame clones here, not all; method: immunoSEQ multiplex PCR. Of 450,000 to 500,000 clones in the sample, 70% to 90% were seen once. CDR1 is LNHDA, CDR2 SQIVND, per germline (reference sequence). The length of the CDR3 is 14 residues. Trimming removed 6 bases at V and 2 bases at J, with 11 bases between. This clone appeared a few times. The source material was peripheral blood. This chain links TRBV19 with TRBJ2-1; the D is unclear. The receptor was derived from a human donor in a cohort sampled during active COVID-19. The CDR3 spells CASRSRGAYNEQFF. For the CDR3, the DNA is TGTGCCAGTAGAAGCCGAGGCGCCTACAATGAGCAGTTCTTC.